This entry lists 7 T cell receptor beta chains sequenced from one sample in a study of persistence of HIV-infected CD4 T cells. What these receptors recognize is not known. The libraries were made with immunoSEQ version 4 in survey mode. The repertoire was sequenced with immunoSEQ multiplex PCR; TCRdb's copy has only in-frame clones and lacks some. The table lists around 7,500 clones, approximately 60% of them singletons. The stimulus was lysate of CMV-infected fibroblasts, roughly 9.2 ug/mL. Responding CD4+ T cells were sorted by upregulation of both CD40 ligand and CD69. The sample was CD4+ T cells sorted from PBMCs after approximately 19-hour stimulation, taken from a patient who received antiretroviral therapy. These receptors were collected from an adult man with HIV who was CMV-seropositive.

This rearrangement joins TRBV6-2 or TRBV6-3 to TRBJ2-5; D is ambiguous. Germline values: CDR1 MNHEY, CDR2 SVGEGT. V was clipped by 2 bases and J by 5 bases, with 3 bases between them. The CDR3 length is 11 residues. The CDR3, as DNA: TGTGCCAGCAGTTACACGGAGACCCAGTACTTC. It yields the protein CASSYTETQYF.

Note on this clone: Within the sample, other DNA sequences also encode this same CDR3. In DNA form, the CDR3 reads TGTGCCAGTAAGGGGTCCACTGAAGCTTTCTTT. It specifies CASKGSTEAFF. The chain employs TRBV19 and TRBJ1-1, with D perhaps TRBD1 (5 bases). V lost 7 bases, J lost 4 bases, and 7 bases lay in between. There are 11 residues in the CDR3. The germline V gene encodes CDR1 LNHDA and CDR2 SQIVND (reference sequence).

This clone was counted a few times. The rearrangement links TRBV7-2 to TRBJ1-2; D might be TRBD1 (6 bases). Trimming pared 4 bases from V and 0 bases from J, leaving 12 bases between. The CDR3 is 15 residues long. The germline CDR1 and CDR2 sequences are SGHTA and FQGNSA. The CDR3 DNA is TGTGCCAGCAGCTCGGCCGGGGGGCCTAACTATGGCTACACCTTC. This encodes CASSSAGGPNYGYTF.

This clone is labeled medium-sized. The V gene is TRBV19, the J gene TRBJ2-3; D uncertain. V gave up 0 bases and J gave up 2 bases, with 6 bases separating them. There are 14 residues in the CDR3. Germline CDR1 is LNHDA and CDR2 is SQIVND (reference sequence). The DNA of the CDR3 is TGTGCCAGTAGTATAGATTTTAACACAGATACGCAGTATTTT. Its translation is CASSIDFNTDTQYF.

This clone has only one observation. The chain carries TRBV19 and TRBJ2-3; 7 nucleotides line up with TRBD2. Trimming cost V 7 bases and J 0 bases; bases outside gene matches: 13. Germline V gene lookup returns CDR1 LNHDA and CDR2 SQIVND (reference sequence). The CDR3 runs 17 residues. Here the CDR3 reads CASIQRGSFSSTDTQYF. In DNA form, the CDR3 reads TGTGCCAGTATCCAGCGGGGTTCCTTCTCTAGCACAGATACGCAGTATTTT.

This rearrangement joins TRBV9 to TRBJ2-1; no firm D call. The CDR3 totals 13 residues. Germline V gene data show CDR1 as SGDLS and CDR2 as YYNGEE. V was trimmed by 5 bases and J by 0 bases, leaving 6 bases between them. CDR3 nucleotide sequence: TGTGCCAGCAGTGAGAGCTCCTACAATGAGCAGTTCTTC. Its translation: CASSESSYNEQFF.

This clone was observed a single time. This chain uses TRBV2 with TRBJ1-5, with D tentatively TRBD1 (6 bases). Germline CDR1 is SNHLY and CDR2 is FYNNEI. The V end was cut by 6 bases, the J end by 6 bases, with 15 bases between. CDR3 length: 14 amino acids. The CDR3 sequence is CASSGVQGAQPQHF. Written as DNA, the CDR3 is TGTGCCAGCAGCGGGGTACAGGGAGCTCAGCCCCAGCATTTT.